A single sample is the source of the 23 T cell receptor beta chains below, sequenced in a study of OX40 agonist ivuxolimab in advanced cancers. Generated by immunoSEQ multiplex PCR, the TCRdb table keeps only in-frame clones and is missing some. This sample has about 120,000 clones, with 75% to 90% found just once. The sample here was CD4+ or CD8+ T cells sorted from blood, taken in a trial of the OX40 agonist ivuxolimab. Source of these receptors: an adult with an advanced solid tumor such as melanoma, head and neck, liver or kidney cancer.

The V call is TRBV5-1, the J call TRBJ2-3, with 9 bases that match TRBD2. The germline V gene encodes CDR1 SGHRS and CDR2 YFSETQ. V lost 5 bases, J lost 3 bases, and 10 bases stayed unmatched. This CDR3 is 16 amino acids long. In DNA form, the CDR3 reads TGCGCCAGCAGTCAAACGGGACTAGCAATTACAGATACGCAGTATTTT. Translation gives CASSQTGLAITDTQYF.

The rearrangement uses TRBV10-3 and TRBJ1-1, with a possible D match to TRBD1 (5 bases). Germline loops: CDR1 ENHRY, CDR2 SYGVKD. This CDR3 has 13 amino acids. Deletions cut 6 bases from V and 4 bases from J, with 12 bases between. The CDR3 loop is CAIRDLGVTEAFF. In DNA, the CDR3 is TGTGCCATCAGGGACTTAGGGGTCACTGAAGCTTTCTTT.

The chain is built from TRBV2 and TRBJ2-5; 8 positions agree with TRBD2. The junction had 11 bases not matched to a gene; V was cut back by 0 bases and J by 5 bases. Per the germline V gene, CDR1 is SNHLY and CDR2 is FYNNEI. CDR3 length equals 17 residues. The CDR3 sequence: CASSEAKAGDRGETQYF. As DNA, the CDR3 is TGTGCCAGCAGTGAAGCCAAAGCGGGGGACCGGGGCGAGACCCAGTACTTC.

This clone showed up just once. The V call is TRBV7-9, the J call TRBJ2-7; D possibly uses TRBD1 or TRBD2 (6 bases each). V lost 5 bases and J lost 4, with 24 bases in between. Germline CDR1 is SEHNR and CDR2 is FQNEAQ (reference sequence). The CDR3 extends over 17 amino acids. The CDR3 region is CASSLAGGLTLGYEQYF. CDR3 bases: TGTGCCAGCAGCCTGGCCGGGGGCCTCACCCTCGGGTACGAGCAGTACTTC.

The chain couples TRBV5-5 to TRBJ1-3, with 7 bases aligning to TRBD1. CDR1 SGHKS and CDR2 YYEKEE come from the germline V gene (reference sequence). The CDR3 loop spans 14 amino acids. The junction had 1 base not matched to a gene; V was cut back by 3 bases and J by 1 base. Written as DNA, the CDR3 is TGTGCCAGCAGCTCGGGACAGTCTGGAAACACCATATATTTT. Its translation is CASSSGQSGNTIYF.

This chain connects TRBV6-5 to TRBJ1-3, with D unclear. V shed 6 bases and J shed 0 bases, with 12 bases lying between them. The germline CDR1 and CDR2 sequences are MNHEY and SVGAGI. This CDR3 region has 15 residues. CDR3 bases: TGTGCCAGCAGCAGAGGGCCCTCCTCTGGAAACACCATATATTTT. It specifies CASSRGPSSGNTIYF.

V usage is TRBV4-1 and J usage is TRBJ1-3; D is unclear. CDR3 length equals 19 residues. V was clipped by 1 base and J by 0 bases, with 19 bases between them. Germline CDR1 is MGHRA and CDR2 is YSYEKL. CDR3 region: CASSQVLGARTLSGNTIYF. CDR3 sequence (DNA): TGCGCCAGCAGCCAAGTACTTGGCGCCCGGACTCTCTCTGGAAACACCATATATTTT.

The chain couples TRBV6-6 to TRBJ1-2, with a weak D call TRBD1 (6 bases). From germline, CDR1 is MNHNY and CDR2 SVGAGI (reference sequence). This CDR3 region has 14 residues. The V end lost 6 bases, the J end lost 4 bases, and 15 bases lay between the germline ends. CDR3 DNA sequence: TGTGCCAGCAGCCCCTCGGGGACAACCTATGGCTACACCTTC. This gives the protein CASSPSGTTYGYTF.

The V and J genes are TRBV7-3 and TRBJ2-3, with D perhaps matching TRBD2 (5 bases). Germline V gene data show CDR1 as SGHTA and CDR2 as FQGTGA. This CDR3 is 14 amino acids long. V lost 2 bases, J lost 2 bases, and 8 bases lay in between. The CDR3 DNA follows: TGTGCCAGCAGCTTACGTCTAGCCACAGATACGCAGTATTTT. Protein product: CASSLRLATDTQYF.

The chain combines TRBV4-3 with TRBJ2-7, with D tentatively TRBD1 (5 bases). This CDR3 is 15 amino acids long. The germline V gene has CDR1 LGHNA and CDR2 YSLEER. With 1 base removed from V and 3 bases from J, the gap between germline ends came to 13 bases. The CDR3 loop reads CASSQGIGAHYEQYF. CDR3 DNA sequence: TGCGCCAGCAGCCAAGGGATAGGGGCTCACTACGAGCAGTACTTC.

The rearrangement joins TRBV5-1 to TRBJ1-5, with 8 nucleotides matching TRBD1. The V gene's germline CDR1 is SGHRS and CDR2 YFSETQ. Unmatched junction bases numbered 2, after V lost 1 base and J lost 5 bases. CDR3 length: 14 amino acids. The CDR3 sequence: CASSLTGGYQPQHF. The CDR3 nucleotides are TGCGCCAGCAGCTTGACAGGGGGATATCAGCCCCAGCATTTT.

The chain joins TRBV5-4 to TRBJ1-2; 7 bases map to TRBD1. This CDR3 region has 13 residues. Germline V lookup: CDR1 SGHNT, CDR2 YYREEE (reference sequence). V was clipped by 3 bases and J by 4 bases; unmatched bases: 3. This CDR3 is CASSSGQTYGYTF. CDR3 DNA sequence: TGTGCCAGCAGCTCGGGACAGACCTATGGCTACACCTTC.

V is TRBV7-9 and J is TRBJ2-3; 7 bases are shared with TRBD2. V shed 5 bases, J shed 2 bases, and the junction held 10 bases outside the gene matches. CDR3 length: 16 amino acids. Germline V gene sequence: CDR1 SEHNR, CDR2 FQNEAQ (reference sequence). CDR3 amino acids: CASSPMGGATTDTQYF. In nucleotides, the CDR3 is TGTGCCAGCAGCCCAATGGGAGGGGCTACCACAGATACGCAGTATTTT.

This rearrangement joins TRBV6-1 to TRBJ1-5; 8 bases agree with TRBD1. This CDR3 comprises 15 residues. Trimming took 7 bases from V and 7 from J; bases not matched to a gene: 12. Per the germline V gene, CDR1 is MNHNS and CDR2 is SASEGT. DNA of the CDR3: TGTGCCAGCACTGGTCCCGGGACAGGAGGCCAGCCCCAGCATTTT. Its translation is CASTGPGTGGQPQHF.

The rearrangement uses TRBV14 and TRBJ1-1; the D is unclear. From germline, CDR1 is SGHDN and CDR2 FVKESK. CDR3 size: 13 residues. V lost 1 base and J lost 0, with 3 bases in between. CDR3: CASSQGMNTEAFF. CDR3 DNA sequence: TGTGCCAGCAGCCAAGGAATGAACACTGAAGCTTTCTTT.

The chain has TRBV6-5 and TRBJ2-7, with D tentatively TRBD2 (6 bases). In germline, CDR1 is MNHEY, CDR2 SVGAGI. This CDR3 contains 15 residues. Trimming pared 10 bases from V and 9 bases from J, leaving 28 bases between. CDR3 DNA: TGTGCCACCTTACCTTACCGGGAGTACAAAAACGGGCAGTACTTC. It specifies CATLPYREYKNGQYF.

The V and J genes are TRBV5-8 and TRBJ2-1, with TRBD1 identical over 11 bases. The J segment lost 3 bases and the V segment lost 4 bases, leaving 3 bases of the junction unmatched. Germline loops: CDR1 SGHTS, CDR2 YDEGEE. The CDR3 runs 15 residues. The CDR3 region has the DNA TGTGCCAGCAGCCTAGGGACAGGGGGCTACAATGAGCAGTTCTTC. This codes for CASSLGTGGYNEQFF.

The chain joins TRBV19 to TRBJ1-5; 11 positions agree with TRBD1. The V gene's germline CDR1 is LNHDA and CDR2 SQIVND (reference sequence). CDR3 length: 16 amino acids. Unmatched junction bases numbered 11, after V lost 7 bases and J lost 6 bases. CDR3 sequence reads: CASNRDRGVLGQPQHF. CDR3 coding DNA: TGTGCCAGTAACCGGGACAGGGGGGTTCTCGGTCAGCCCCAGCATTTT.

J is TRBJ2-3 and V is TRBV28; D is perhaps TRBD2 (5 bases). The CDR3 extends over 15 amino acids. Trimming removed 6 bases from V and 3 bases from J, with 16 bases in between. The V gene's germline CDR1 is MDHEN and CDR2 SYDVKM. The CDR3 reads CASSTRHSDTDTQYF. The CDR3 nucleotides are TGTGCCAGCAGCACTAGACACAGTGATACAGATACGCAGTATTTT.

This clone was detected a few times. CDR3 sequence: CASSPIPGQTYEQYF. In DNA, the CDR3 is TGCGCCAGCAGCCCCATCCCGGGACAGACCTACGAGCAGTACTTC. The V and J genes are TRBV5-1 and TRBJ2-7, with TRBD1 matching 7 bases. CDR1 SGHRS and CDR2 YFSETQ come from the germline V gene. V lost 4 bases and J lost 2; bases outside the gene matches: 9. This CDR3 comprises 15 residues.

The rearrangement joins TRBV28 to TRBJ1-1; TRBD1 agrees at 9 bases. CDR3 length equals 14 residues. CDR1 and CDR2 from the germline V gene are MDHEN and SYDVKM. With V trimmed by 6 bases and J by 0 bases, 2 bases remained unmatched. The CDR3 coding sequence is TGTGCCAGCAGCAGGGACAGGGTGAACACTGAAGCTTTCTTT. Its protein product is CASSRDRVNTEAFF.

Ten or more counts support this clone. V and J are TRBV19 and TRBJ1-4; tentative D call: TRBD1 (6 bases). The germline V gene has CDR1 LNHDA and CDR2 SQIVND (reference sequence). This CDR3 contains 14 residues. V was clipped by 4 bases and J by 8 bases, with 14 bases between them. As DNA, the CDR3 is TGTGCCAGTAGTACGTCAGCCACAGGGGAAAAACTGTTTTTT. It is translated as CASSTSATGEKLFF. The full variable domain, completed using reference TRBV19 and TRBJ1-4, is DGGITQSPKYLFRKEGQNVTLSCEQNLNHDAMYWYRQDPGQGLRLIYYSQIVNDFQKGDIAEGYSVSREKKESFPLTVTSAQKNPTAFYLCASSTSATGEKLFFGSGTQLSVL.

The chain recombines TRBV28 with TRBJ2-5, with 11 bases aligning to TRBD2. Germline lookup yields CDR1 MDHEN and CDR2 SYDVKM. Trimming at V came to 3 bases and at J to 4 bases, leaving 1 base not matched to a gene. The CDR3 runs 14 residues. CDR3 nucleotides: TGTGCCAGCAGTTTTACTAGCGGGGGAGAGACCCAGTACTTC. Its translation is CASSFTSGGETQYF.